This T cell receptor beta chain was documented in a study of T cells in localized non-small cell lung cancer. General study findings and limits: T cell clonality was highest in uninvolved adjacent lung, above tumor.

The V gene's germline CDR1 is WNHNN and CDR2 SYGVQD (reference sequence). V shed 4 bases and J shed 8 bases, with 8 bases lying between them. The CDR3 has 12 amino acids. As to this clone: Its specificity is unknown.

Assay: immunoSEQ multiplex PCR; the TCRdb copy retains only in-frame clones and omits some. The data show roughly 86,000 clones, 80% to 90% seen once. This receptor was taken from a man between 35 and 75 years old with stage I lung adenocarcinoma. The sample in question was peripheral blood, obtained before any cancer treatment. The chain links TRBV10-1 to TRBJ1-4; D ambiguous. CDR3 protein: CASSALEEKLFF. The DNA for the CDR3 is TGCGCCAGCAGTGCCCTTGAGGAAAAACTGTTTTTT.